Presented here are 17 T cell receptor beta chains from one specimen sequenced in a study of cytomegalovirus exposure and HLA in healthy donors. PCR used 60 Vbeta primers and 13 Jbeta primers. This table comes from immunoSEQ multiplex PCR, and its TCRdb copy is limited to in-frame clones, with some not included. The sample includes some 140,000 clones, 82% seen only once; the top ten take approximately 8.1%. Sequenced: PBMCs. The receptors originated from a woman in her forties or fifties in good health and CMV-seropositive.

This clone was seen a single time. The chain carries TRBV28 and TRBJ2-3, with a possible D match to TRBD1 (6 bases). Germline loops: CDR1 MDHEN, CDR2 SYDVKM. Trimming removed 4 bases at V and 2 bases at J, with 10 bases between. This CDR3 is 14 amino acids long. The CDR3 protein is CASSYGQYTDTQYF. CDR3 sequence (DNA): TGTGCCAGCAGTTATGGACAGTACACAGATACGCAGTATTTT.

The chain has TRBV7-9 and TRBJ2-1; D is unresolved. V shed 2 bases and J shed 8 bases, with 13 bases lying between them. Germline lookup yields CDR1 SEHNR and CDR2 FQNEAQ (reference sequence). The CDR3 is made up of 14 amino acids. The CDR3 loop reads CASSLLDDTDEQFF. As DNA, the CDR3 is TGTGCCAGCAGCTTACTCGACGACACGGATGAGCAGTTCTTC.

V and J are TRBV30 and TRBJ1-1; D is unclear. This CDR3 is 14 amino acids long. In germline, CDR1 is GTSNPN, CDR2 SVGIG (reference sequence). V lost 2 bases, J lost 5 bases, and 15 bases lay in between. DNA of the CDR3: TGTGCCTGGAGTCCACTGAGGGTATCGACTGAAGCTTTCTTT. Translated, it gives CAWSPLRVSTEAFF.

V and J are TRBV28 and TRBJ1-2; D is ambiguous. The CDR3 is made up of 15 amino acids. Germline lookup yields CDR1 MDHEN and CDR2 SYDVKM. V was trimmed by 0 bases and J by 0 bases, leaving 8 bases between them. The CDR3 DNA is TGTGCCAGCAGTTTATGGCCTGACACTAACTATGGCTACACCTTC. Its translation is CASSLWPDTNYGYTF.

This clone was detected a few times. The genes are TRBV11-3 and TRBJ2-2; D may be TRBD2 (6 bases). CDR3 length: 13 amino acids. Between the trimmed V and J ends, which lost 5 bases and 5 bases, there was a span of 9 bases. Germline loops: CDR1 SGHNT, CDR2 YENEEA. The DNA of the CDR3 is TGTGCCAGCAGCCCCCGGGGGACCGGGGAGCTGTTTTTT. This gives the protein CASSPRGTGELFF.

The table lists this clone with a count of one. Germline and junction disagree at one end, which may indicate a read error. This sequence joins TRBV2 and TRBJ2-7, with 7 positions matching TRBD2. Germline CDR1 and CDR2: SNHLY and FYNNEI. This CDR3 region has 10 residues. CDR3 in amino acids: CACRIRDYNF. CDR3 DNA: TGTGCCTGCAGAATCCGGGACTACAACTTC.

The rearrangement links TRBV27 to TRBJ1-2; D remains ambiguous. Germline assignment: CDR1 MNHEY and CDR2 SMNVEV (reference sequence). There are 13 residues in the CDR3. With 5 bases removed from V and 2 bases from J, the gap between germline ends came to 9 bases. The CDR3 loop reads CASSPASNYGYTF. CDR3 in DNA: TGTGCCAGCAGTCCCGCGTCGAACTATGGCTACACCTTC.

The V call is TRBV18, the J call TRBJ2-4; D not resolved. V lost 6 bases and J lost 8, with 5 bases in between. Germline lookup yields CDR1 KGHSH and CDR2 LQKENI. This CDR3 is 10 amino acids long. For the CDR3, the DNA is TGTGCCAGCTCTCGAGACATTCAGTACTTC. Its protein is CASSRDIQYF. The complete variable domain, with remaining parts taken from reference TRBV18 and TRBJ2-4, reads NAGVMQNPRHLVRRRGQEARLRCSPMKGHSHVYWYRQLPEEGLKFMVYLQKENIIDESGMPKERFSAEFPKEGPSILRIQQVVRGDSAAYFCASSRDIQYFGAGTRLSVL.

This clone was seen a few times. V usage is TRBV29-1 and J usage is TRBJ2-3; 11 bases are a match to TRBD2. The CDR3 runs to 14 residues. Germline trimming cut 4 bases from V and 5 bases from J; bases unmatched to any gene: 5. Germline V lookup: CDR1 SQVTM, CDR2 ANQGSEA. The CDR3 coding sequence is TGCAGCGTTGTGGGGCTAGCGGGAGGAGATACGCAGTATTTT. Its protein is CSVVGLAGGDTQYF.

The CDR3 coding sequence is TGCGCCAGCAGCTTGGAACGCGGGCTTGGTGAAAAACTGTTTTTT. This encodes CASSLERGLGEKLFF. The V gene is TRBV5-1, the J gene TRBJ1-4; no firm D call. This CDR3 contains 15 residues. Trimming pared 0 bases from V and 7 bases from J, leaving 13 bases between. The germline CDR1 and CDR2 sequences are SGHRS and YFSETQ.

The CDR3 spells CASSQSATGVGNQPQHF. The CDR3, as DNA: TGTGCCAGCAGCCAATCGGCGACAGGGGTCGGCAATCAGCCCCAGCATTTT. V gene TRBV16 combines with J gene TRBJ1-5; 8 bases map to TRBD1. V trimming: 0 bases; J trimming: 2 bases; junction bases outside the gene matches: 6. This CDR3 has 17 amino acids. CDR1 and CDR2 from the germline V gene are KGHSY and FQNENV. The full variable domain, its missing parts supplied by reference TRBV16 and TRBJ1-5, is GEEVAQTPKHLVRGEGQKAKLYCAPIKGHSYVFWYQQVLKNEFKFLISFQNENVFDETGMPKERFSAKCLPNSPCSLEIQATKLEDSAVYFCASSQSATGVGNQPQHFGDGTRLSIL.

The chain couples TRBV6-5 to TRBJ1-6; possible D gene TRBD1, 5 bases. This CDR3 region has 15 residues. V shed 6 bases and J shed 0 bases, with 9 bases lying between them. Germline V gene data show CDR1 as MNHEY and CDR2 as SVGAGI. The CDR3 protein is CASSDSPSYNSPLHF. In DNA, the CDR3 is TGTGCCAGCAGCGACAGTCCCTCCTATAATTCACCCCTCCACTTT.

The V call is TRBV11-2, the J call TRBJ2-5; TRBD1 is a possible D gene (6 bases). Trimming took off 5 bases at V and 5 bases at J, with 9 bases between the two ends. Germline loops: CDR1 SGHAT, CDR2 FQNNGV. The CDR3 spans 12 residues. This CDR3 reads CASSPQGETQYF. CDR3 in DNA: TGTGCCAGCAGCCCCCAGGGGGAGACCCAGTACTTC.

The chain joins TRBV7-6 to TRBJ2-7, with a possible D match to TRBD1 (5 bases). Germline V lookup: CDR1 SGHVS, CDR2 FNYEAQ. V dropped 4 bases and J dropped 0 bases, with 10 bases sitting between them. The CDR3 extends over 14 amino acids. The CDR3 nucleotides read TGTGCCAGCAGCTACTCAGGGTACTCCTACGAGCAGTACTTC. Its translation: CASSYSGYSYEQYF.

The chain couples TRBV11-2 to TRBJ1-2, with TRBD1 matching 7 bases. Per germline, CDR1 SGHAT and CDR2 FQNNGV. V lost 3 bases and J lost 4; bases outside the gene matches: 2. There are 13 residues in the CDR3. DNA for the CDR3: TGTGCCAGCAGCTTCCGGGACAGCTATGGCTACACCTTC. Encoded protein: CASSFRDSYGYTF.

The DNA of the CDR3 is TGTGCCAGCAGCCCCTCTGCCGGCCAGCGAGAGGAGACCCAGTACTTC. Translating gives CASSPSAGQREETQYF. This chain uses TRBV7-6 with TRBJ2-5; D remains ambiguous. The CDR3 has 16 amino acids. The V gene lost 5 bases and the J gene lost 5 bases, with 21 bases spanning the gap. CDR1 SGHVS and CDR2 FNYEAQ come from the germline V gene.

This rearrangement joins TRBV28 to TRBJ1-1; D ambiguous. Trimming shortened V by 1 base and J by 5 bases, and 11 bases separated the two germline ends. CDR1 and CDR2 (germline): MDHEN, SYDVKM. CDR3 size: 14 residues. The CDR3 coding sequence is TGTGCCAGCAGTTTATTCACGACACGAACTGAAGCTTTCTTT. It is translated as CASSLFTTRTEAFF.